Below, 3 T cell receptor beta chains from the same sample are listed, as sequenced in a study of blood T cell repertoires in COVID-19. Profiled with immunoSEQ multiplex PCR; TCRdb holds only in-frame clones, not every one. The data show some 250,000 clones, with around 82% seen just once and roughly 8.7% held by the top ten. The sample taken for sequencing was peripheral blood. These receptor sequences come from a man aged 35-49 years with active or convalescent COVID-19.

The genes are TRBV30 and TRBJ2-3; possible D gene TRBD1, 6 bases. Between the trimmed V and J ends, which lost 5 bases and 0 bases, there was a span of 12 bases. Germline CDR1 is GTSNPN and CDR2 is SVGIG (reference sequence). CDR3 length: 14 residues. The CDR3 loop reads CAWGVRGSTDTQYF. In DNA, the CDR3 is TGTGCCTGGGGGGTTAGGGGGAGCACAGATACGCAGTATTTT. The whole variable domain, filled in from reference TRBV30 and TRBJ2-3, reads SQTIHQWPATLVQPVGSPLSLECTVEGTSNPNLYWYRQAAGRGLQLLFYSVGIGQISSEVPQNLSASRPQDRQFILSSKKLLLSDSGFYLCAWGVRGSTDTQYFGPGTRLTVL.

The CDR3 DNA reads TGTGCCAGCAGGGTCTTGACAGGGAACACTGAAGCTTTCTTT. Protein: CASRVLTGNTEAFF. The V gene is TRBV6-5, the J gene TRBJ1-1; a weak D match, TRBD1 (6 bases). Trimming cost V 6 bases and J 1 base, with 12 bases left between them. Looked up from germline, CDR1 is MNHEY and CDR2 is SVGAGI. The CDR3 is made up of 14 amino acids.

This clone was seen just once. J is TRBJ2-1 and V is TRBV4-1, with TRBD2 matching 9 bases. The germline V gene encodes CDR1 MGHRA and CDR2 YSYEKL. The CDR3 is 17 amino acids. J gave up 5 bases and V 1 base, and 9 bases lay outside the gene matches. The CDR3 region is CASSQGVAGAGNNEQFF. The CDR3 region has the DNA TGCGCCAGCAGCCAAGGTGTAGCGGGAGCTGGGAACAATGAGCAGTTCTTC.